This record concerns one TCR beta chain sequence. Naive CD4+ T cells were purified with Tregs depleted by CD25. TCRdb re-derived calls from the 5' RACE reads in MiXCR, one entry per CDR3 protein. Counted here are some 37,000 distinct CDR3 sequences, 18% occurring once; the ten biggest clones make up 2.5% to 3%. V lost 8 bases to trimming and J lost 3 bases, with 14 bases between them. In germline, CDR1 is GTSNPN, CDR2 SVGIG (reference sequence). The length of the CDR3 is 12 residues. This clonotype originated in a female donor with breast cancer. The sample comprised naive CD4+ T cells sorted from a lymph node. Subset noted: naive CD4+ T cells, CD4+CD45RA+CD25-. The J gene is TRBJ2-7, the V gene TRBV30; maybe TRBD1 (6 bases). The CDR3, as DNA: TGTGCCGCTACAGGGAGAGGCTACGAGCAGTACTTC. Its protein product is CAATGRGYEQYF.